These 5 T cell receptor beta chains were all obtained from the same sample, sequenced in a study of tissue T cells after allogeneic stem cell transplantation. Sequencing used immunoSEQ multiplex PCR; TCRdb keeps in-frame clones, though not all of them. In the table there are tens of thousands of clones, roughly three quarters of which are singletons. What was sequenced was blood. These TCRs come from a female BALB/c mouse in good health. The mouse line has the MHC haplotype H2-d.

Details on this clone: These gene names are mouse names. The read terminates 1 residue before the CDR3 end, so the remaining end is supplied by the germline J gene. The chain joins TRBV1 to TRBJ1-6, with D unresolved. TRBJ1-6 is designated an ORF whose function remains uncertain. The V end was cut by 2 bases, the J end by 7 bases, with 3 bases between. CDR3 size: 12 residues. Germline V gene lookup returns CDR1 NSQYPW and CDR2 LRSPGD (reference sequence). The CDR3 sequence is CTCSAQNSPLYF. The sequenced CDR3 bases are TGCACCTGCAGTGCACAGAATTCGCCCCTCTAC.

In regard to this clone: Mouse names are used for the genes. The CDR3 end lies 1 residue beyond the end of the read and is filled in from the germline J gene. This chain connects TRBV13-1 to TRBJ1-2, with 9 positions matching TRBD1. There are 15 residues in the CDR3. The V and J ends lost 3 bases and 1 base, in that order; junction bases with no gene match: 4. CDR1 is NSHNY and CDR2 is SYGAGN in the germline V gene. CDR3 DNA, as far as it was read: TGTGCCAGCAGTGCTCCGGGACAGGGAAACTCCGACTACACC. Residues: CASSAPGQGNSDYT. The whole CDR3 sequence is CASSAPGQGNSDYTF.

This clone has only a few counts. The gene symbols are mouse symbols. The CDR3 goes on 1 residue after the read ends, and that part is filled in from the germline J gene. The chain employs TRBV5 and TRBJ2-1; 11 positions match TRBD2. The CDR3 has 18 amino acids. The germline CDR1 and CDR2 sequences are LGHNA and YNLKQL (reference sequence). V was pared by 0 bases and J by 0 bases, with 4 bases of the junction left unmatched. The CDR3 loop is CASSQDWGLGDNYAEQFF. The part of the CDR3 DNA that was read is TGTGCCAGCAGCCAAGATTGGGGACTGGGGGATAACTATGCTGAGCAGTTC.

Note on this clone: Gene names and germline match the mouse. The read comes to an end 1 residue before the CDR3 does, leaving the germline J gene to fill in the end. The chain links TRBV5 to TRBJ2-3, with 7 bases identical to TRBD2. Germline trimming cut 2 bases from V and 0 bases from J; bases unmatched to any gene: 2. This CDR3 region has 15 residues. Germline V gene sequence: CDR1 LGHNA, CDR2 YNLKQL (reference sequence). The CDR3 is CASSQTGVSAETLYF. The part of the CDR3 DNA that was read is TGTGCCAGCAGCCAAACTGGGGTTAGTGCAGAAACGCTGTAT.

Of note for this clone: The genes are named according to mouse. From the germline J gene comes the end of the CDR3, since the read stops 1 residue before it. Other DNA sequences within the sample encode an identical CDR3. This chain uses TRBV31 with TRBJ2-7; D not resolved. CDR3 length: 13 amino acids. Trimming shortened V by 0 bases and J by 0 bases, and 6 bases separated the two germline ends. The germline gives CDR1 GKSSPN, CDR2 SITVG. Incomplete CDR3 DNA: TGTGCCTGGAGTCTAGGCAGCTCCTATGAACAGTAC. Residues: CAWSLGSSYEQY. The whole CDR3 protein reads CAWSLGSSYEQYF.